This T cell receptor beta chain was found in a study of shared clonotypes between healthy human individuals. The V gene lost 3 bases and the J gene lost 2 bases, with 11 bases spanning the gap. The CDR3 spans 16 residues. Looked up from germline, CDR1 is MGHDK and CDR2 is SYGVNS. Whole-study results and caveats: The four-donor shared clonotypes exceeded non-shared clonotypes in generation probability, with non-shared ones scoring lower.

Repertoires were generated with immunoSEQ multiplex PCR, while TCRdb's copy carries only in-frame clones and drops some. Counted here are millions of clones, about 95% occurring once; the ten biggest clones make up about 1.1%. This clone was counted a single time. Its antigen remains unidentified. Only CD45RO-negative cells positively selected for CCR7 counted as naive CD8 cells, so terminally differentiated effector memory CD45RA+ cells were excluded. Adult Caucasians living in Nashville, Tennessee made up all of the donors. This TCR came from a man aged 18 to 29 in good health. The sample consisted of naive CD8+ T cells sorted from blood. The rearrangement uses TRBV25-1 and TRBJ2-6, with a possible D match to TRBD2 (6 bases). The CDR3 sequence is CASSDGGVTGANVLTF. The CDR3 coding sequence is TGTGCCAGCAGTGATGGAGGGGTTACTGGGGCCAACGTCCTGACTTTC. The full variable domain, its missing parts supplied by reference TRBV25-1 and TRBJ2-6, is EADIYQTPRYLVIGTGKKITLECSQTMGHDKMYWYQQDPGMELHLIHYSYGVNSTEKGDLSSESTVSRIRTEHFPLTLESARPSHTSQYLCASSDGGVTGANVLTFGAGSRLTVL.